The entry below describes one T cell receptor beta chain. The data belong to a study of blood T cell repertoires in COVID-19. Produced via immunoSEQ multiplex PCR; TCRdb's table is partial and in-frame only. The sample carries under 200,000 clones, over 70% recorded once. The CDR3 consists of 17 residues. Germline CDR1 LGHDT, CDR2 YNNKEL (reference sequence). The trim removed 3 bases at V and 2 bases at J, leaving 11 bases unmatched. The sequenced sample was peripheral blood. This TCR was sampled from a man aged 65 to 79 with acute or convalescent COVID-19. The chain employs TRBV3-1 (or the pseudogene TRBV3-2) and TRBJ2-5, with 8 positions matching TRBD2. The CDR3, as DNA: TGTGCCAGCAGCCATAGGCTCAGCGGGGGACAACAAGAGACCCAGTACTTC. Protein product: CASSHRLSGGQQETQYF.